The sequence of this T cell receptor (beta chain) was determined in a study of T cells in Graves' hyperthyroidism and ophthalmopathy. There are many counts of this clonotype. Its antigen is currently unknown. Researchers took RNA transcripts and amplified the TCR beta CDR3 regions from them. TCR CDR3 underwent first-round RT-PCR with the HTBI primer set. TCRdb recomputed calls from the multiplex PCR reads with MiXCR, one row per CDR3 protein. Here the sample spans about 640,000 distinct CDR3 sequences, around 21% being singletons. The study, taken as a whole, reports: Most clonotypes that expanded in the thyroid above 0.001 also showed up in blood.

This receptor was identified in a man aged 25-45 years with Graves' ophthalmopathy. Source material: blood.

CDR3: CASSFGGQKQETQYF. The CDR3 region has the DNA TGTGCCAGCAGCTTCGGAGGACAGAAACAAGAGACCCAGTACTTC. This chain joins TRBV7-2 and TRBJ2-5; D may be TRBD1 (6 bases). V was trimmed by 3 bases and J by 2 bases, leaving 13 bases between them. The germline V gene encodes CDR1 SGHTA and CDR2 FQGNSA. The CDR3 length is 15 residues.